This TCR beta chain was recorded in a study of blood T cell repertoires in COVID-19. The CDR3 totals 18 residues. The V gene end was trimmed by 4 bases and the J gene end by 3 bases; junction bases not matched to a gene: 18. The V gene's germline CDR1 is SEHNR and CDR2 FQNEAQ (reference sequence). This clone was picked up a small number of times. As handled by the study authors: Estimation of nucleated cell counts relied on the amplification of reference gene primers. The assay was immunoSEQ multiplex PCR, and TCRdb's table has in-frame clones only and misses some. From that table come the V and J calls and clone size; the DNA was used to work out D and trimming. The data hold some 300,000 clones, with 89% observed a single time. This study enrolled people aged 18 to 89 from about two dozen US geographic areas.

The receptor's source is a woman aged 30 to 39 who had recovered from COVID-19. Sequencing was performed on PBMCs or T cells enriched from blood (not recorded which). The chain is built from TRBV7-9 and TRBJ2-7; the match to TRBD2 covers 7 bases. This CDR3 is CASSSGGRSGVSDYEQYF. DNA of the CDR3: TGTGCCAGCAGCTCGGGAGGCCGGTCGGGGGTGTCGGACTACGAGCAGTACTTC.